These 13 T cell receptor beta chains share one sample of origin, sequenced in a study of blood T cell repertoires in COVID-19. Only in-frame clones appear in the TCRdb table, and some are missing; sequencing was by immunoSEQ multiplex PCR. The top ten hold 6.5% to 7% of the sample, which has about 100,000 clones, approximately 89% seen once. The sample comprised peripheral blood. These receptors all stem from a man aged 50 or older with active or convalescent COVID-19.

The rearrangement joins TRBV10-3 to TRBJ2-2; possible D gene TRBD1, 5 bases. With 0 bases removed from V and 4 bases from J, the gap between germline ends came to 12 bases. CDR1 is ENHRY and CDR2 is SYGVKD in the germline V gene. The CDR3 loop spans 16 amino acids. Written as DNA, the CDR3 is TGTGCCATCAGTGAGTCCCAGGGCGTGGGCACCGGGGAGCTGTTTTTT. It codes for CAISESQGVGTGELFF.

The rearrangement links TRBV19 to TRBJ2-1, with TRBD2 matching over 9 bases. Germline CDR1 LNHDA, CDR2 SQIVND (reference sequence). The CDR3 runs to 15 residues. Trimming at V came to 3 bases and at J to 6 bases, leaving 6 bases not matched to a gene. The CDR3 loop reads CASSMGTSRFNEQFF. Here the CDR3 DNA reads TGTGCCAGTAGTATGGGGACTAGCCGATTCAATGAGCAGTTCTTC. Full variable domain (remainder filled in from reference TRBV19 and TRBJ2-1): DGGITQSPKYLFRKEGQNVTLSCEQNLNHDAMYWYRQDPGQGLRLIYYSQIVNDFQKGDIAEGYSVSREKKESFPLTVTSAQKNPTAFYLCASSMGTSRFNEQFFGPGTRLTVL.

This clone was observed a few times. The rearrangement uses TRBV28 and TRBJ1-5; the D gene is possibly TRBD1 (5 bases). V was pared by 11 bases and J by 5 bases, with 19 bases between. Germline V gene sequence: CDR1 MDHEN, CDR2 SYDVKM. The CDR3 sequence is 14 residues long. In nucleotides, the CDR3 is TGTGCCGGACAAACCGGGGGAATGGATCAGCCCCAGCATTTT. Translation gives CAGQTGGMDQPQHF. Based on the CDR3 plus reference TRBV28 and TRBJ1-5, the full variable domain is DVKVTQSSRYLVKRTGEKVFLECVQDMDHENMFWYRQDPGLGLRLIYFSYDVKMKEKGDIPEGYSVSREKKERFSLILESASTNQTSMYLCAGQTGGMDQPQHFGDGTRLSIL.

V is TRBV27 and J is TRBJ2-2; D call uncertain. Between the trimmed V and J ends, which lost 5 bases and 2 bases, there was a span of 6 bases. This CDR3 comprises 13 residues. Germline V gene sequence: CDR1 MNHEY, CDR2 SMNVEV (reference sequence). The CDR3 sequence: CASSSVNTGELFF. CDR3 DNA: TGTGCCAGCAGTAGCGTAAACACCGGGGAGCTGTTTTTT.

The CDR3 spells CASSLLGATYEQYF. In nucleotides, the CDR3 is TGTGCCAGCAGTTTGTTGGGGGCTACCTACGAGCAGTACTTC. The chain couples TRBV28 to TRBJ2-7, with D possibly being TRBD1 (6 bases). From germline, CDR1 is MDHEN and CDR2 SYDVKM. V lost 3 bases and J lost 2, with 11 bases in between. This CDR3 has 14 residues.

The chain combines TRBV6-5 with TRBJ1-1; D is unclear. Germline values: CDR1 MNHEY, CDR2 SVGAGI. This CDR3 contains 13 residues. Deletions cut 10 bases from V and 4 bases from J, with 16 bases between. The CDR3 sequence is CATLRGRSTEAFF. The DNA of the CDR3 is TGTGCCACCCTAAGAGGGCGCAGCACTGAAGCTTTCTTT.

The genes are TRBV5-5 and TRBJ1-1, with a weak D call TRBD1 (6 bases). Germline loops: CDR1 SGHKS, CDR2 YYEKEE (reference sequence). V dropped 2 bases and J dropped 2 bases, with 7 bases sitting between them. This CDR3 has 13 amino acids. CDR3 nucleotide sequence: TGTGCCAGCAGCTTCAGGGGAAACACTGAAGCTTTCTTT. It translates to CASSFRGNTEAFF.

The gene calls are TRBV5-1 and TRBJ1-3; no firm D call. CDR1 is SGHRS and CDR2 is YFSETQ in the germline V gene. This CDR3 is 15 amino acids long. Trimming took 7 bases from V and 0 from J, leaving 14 bases between them. The CDR3 here is CASALGSNSGNTIYF. The CDR3 coding sequence is TGCGCCAGCGCCCTCGGGTCCAACTCTGGAAACACCATATATTTT.

The chain has TRBV7-8 and TRBJ1-1, with 10 nucleotides matching TRBD1. The CDR3 is 16 amino acids. The germline CDR1 and CDR2 sequences are SGHVS and FQNEAQ. V gave up 3 bases and J gave up 3 bases; unmatched junction bases: 7. The CDR3: CASSLRDRGRHTEAFF. The CDR3 DNA sequence: TGTGCCAGCAGCTTGCGGGACAGGGGCCGTCACACTGAAGCTTTCTTT.

The chain joins TRBV10-3 to TRBJ1-1; D not certain. The germline V and J ends were trimmed by 4 bases and 2 bases, with 14 bases remaining between them. Germline values: CDR1 ENHRY, CDR2 SYGVKD. The length of the CDR3 is 15 residues. This chain's CDR3 is CAISVNSALNTEAFF. CDR3 nucleotide sequence: TGTGCCATCAGTGTAAATAGCGCTTTAAACACTGAAGCTTTCTTT.

The V gene is TRBV5-1, the J gene TRBJ1-1, with D perhaps matching TRBD1 (6 bases). The ends were cut back, 3 bases at V and 0 bases at J, with 12 bases in the middle. The CDR3 length is 15 residues. Germline V gene lookup returns CDR1 SGHRS and CDR2 YFSETQ. The CDR3 protein is CASSSGQFMNTEAFF. The CDR3 nucleotides read TGCGCCAGCAGCTCCGGACAGTTCATGAACACTGAAGCTTTCTTT.

The chain links TRBV27 to TRBJ2-7; D remains unclear. Trimming removed 2 bases at V and 4 bases at J, with 15 bases between. CDR1 and CDR2 (germline): MNHEY, SMNVEV (reference sequence). The CDR3 runs 15 residues. The CDR3 coding sequence is TGTGCCAGCAGTTTAAGGTCTAGAAGAGGATACGAGCAGTACTTC. This codes for CASSLRSRRGYEQYF.

V is TRBV18 and J is TRBJ1-2; unclear D gene. The CDR3 loop spans 12 amino acids. The germline V gene has CDR1 KGHSH and CDR2 LQKENI. Trimming shortened V by 4 bases and J by 2 bases, and 5 bases separated the two germline ends. The CDR3 here is CASSLENYGYTF. The CDR3 DNA is TGTGCCAGCTCACTAGAAAACTATGGCTACACCTTC. Using reference TRBV18 and TRBJ1-2 for the parts outside the CDR3, the full variable domain is NAGVMQNPRHLVRRRGQEARLRCSPMKGHSHVYWYRQLPEEGLKFMVYLQKENIIDESGMPKERFSAEFPKEGPSILRIQQVVRGDSAAYFCASSLENYGYTFGSGTRLTVV.